These T cell receptor beta chains were read from a single sample in a study of shared clonotypes between healthy human individuals. Libraries were prepared by immunoSEQ multiplex PCR; TCRdb keeps only in-frame clonotypes and omits some of them. The table shows under 2.5 million clones, with about nine tenths occurring only once. The sequenced sample was naive CD4+ T cells from PBMCs. The receptors derive from a young man in good health. Some clones in this sample may be carry-over from other donors' samples. The CDR3 runs from the conserved cysteine through the conserved F or W. A D gene is named only where the DNA matches it firmly. Part of the rows lack a size; the others show once, few, many or a class for expanded clones.

>TRBD2|TRBJ2-3|.|TRBV5-1
TGCGCCAGCAGCACCGGGACTAGCGGGAGTTTGGGCCGCCGTACGCAGTATTTT
CASSTGTSGSLGRRTQYF
>TRBD2|TRBJ2-3|.|TRBV7-8
TGTGCCAGCAGCTTAGCGGCGGGAGGGCCAGGCACAGATACGCAGTATTTT
CASSLAAGGPGTDTQYF
>TRBD1|TRBJ1-4|.|TRBV2
TGTGCCAGCAGTGAGGGAACAGGGGGCGCTATCAAAAAACTGTTTTTT
CASSEGTGGAIKKLFF
>TRBD1|TRBJ2-4|.|TRBV28
TGTGCCAGCGGGTACCGACAGGGGGGAGACATTCAGTACTTC
CASGYRQGGDIQYF
>.|TRBJ1-5|.|TRBV28
TGTGCCAGCAGTCGGTCTATGGGGGTCAGCAATCAGCCCCAGCATTTT
CASSRSMGVSNQPQHF
>.|TRBJ1-5|.|TRBV6-1
TGTGCCAGCAGTGAACGCGGGTTTCAGCCCCAGCATTTT
CASSERGFQPQHF
>.|TRBJ1-2|.|TRBV5-4
TGTGCCAGCAGCTCGCCGGGACGGAACTATGGCTACACCTTC
CASSSPGRNYGYTF
>TRBD1|TRBJ1-2|.|TRBV28
TGTGCCAGCAGTTTCCCCGGGACAGGGACATACACCTTC
CASSFPGTGTYTF
>.|TRBJ1-2|.|TRBV28
TGTGCCAGCATACGGGGCGGGGAGGGCTATGGCTACACCTTC
CASIRGGEGYGYTF
>.|TRBJ2-1|.|TRBV20-1
TGCAGTGCAGTAAATGAGCAGTTCTTC
CSAVNEQFF
>TRBD2|TRBJ2-1|.|TRBV30
TGTGCCTGGGACCCCACTAGCGGGAGTGAGCAGTTCTTC
CAWDPTSGSEQFF
>TRBD1|TRBJ1-1|.|TRBV6-6
TGTGCCAGCCTACAGGGGGTTGGAACTGAAGCTTTCTTT
CASLQGVGTEAFF
>.|TRBJ2-1|.|TRBV14
TGTGCCAGCAGCCGTCGTACAATGAGCAGTCAACGATCGGCTGAGCAGTTCTTC
CASSRRTMSSQRSAEQFF
>TRBD2|TRBJ2-6|.|TRBV5-6
TGTGCCAGCAGCTTGGTGCGTCGGGGGGCTGGGGCCAACGTCCTGACTTTC
CASSLVRRGAGANVLTF
>.|TRBJ1-1|.|TRBV7-8
TGTGCCAGCAGCTTAGAGGGTTTATCGTACCAAGCTTTCTTT
CASSLEGLSYQAFF
>.|TRBJ1-3|.|TRBV18
TGTGCCACCATACAGAGCTCTGGAAACACCATATATTTT
CATIQSSGNTIYF
>TRBD1|TRBJ2-7|once|TRBV12-5
TGTGCTAGTGGTTTGGGCCGGGACAGTTCCTACGAGCAGTACTTC
CASGLGRDSSYEQYF
>TRBD1|TRBJ1-1|once|TRBV28
TGTGCCAGCAGTCCCCCTAGGGCAGGGGGCACTGAAGCTTTCTTT
CASSPPRAGGTEAFF
>TRBD2|TRBJ2-5|.|TRBV7-3
TGTGCCAGCAGCTTAGGGACTAGCGGGAGAGTTGGAGAGACCCAGTACTTC
CASSLGTSGRVGETQYF
>TRBD1|TRBJ1-4|.|TRBV5-1
TGCGCCAGCAGCTTGCTCGCACAGGGGGCTTCCGAAAAACTGTTTTTT
CASSLLAQGASEKLFF
>.|TRBJ2-3|.|TRBV18
TGTGCCAGCTCACCAAGGCGGATCACAGATACGCAGTATTTT
CASSPRRITDTQYF
>TRBD1|TRBJ1-1|few|TRBV6-5
TGTGCCAGCAGTTACTCAGGGACAGTGAACACTGAAGCTTTCTTT
CASSYSGTVNTEAFF
>TRBD2|TRBJ2-3|.|TRBV2
TGTGCCAGCAGTGCTAGACAGGGTGGTAGCGGGAGGCGGACAGATACGCAGTATTTT
CASSARQGGSGRRTDTQYF
>.|TRBJ2-1|.|TRBV6-6
TGTGCCAGCAAGCTAGCTGGTGATGAGCAGTTCTTC
CASKLAGDEQFF
>.|TRBJ1-2|.|TRBV6-1
TGTGCCAGCATAAGATGGTATAACTATGGCTACACCTTC
CASIRWYNYGYTF
>TRBD1|TRBJ1-2|.|TRBV27
TGTGCCAGCAGTCCGCGACAGGGCTCTAACTATGGCTACACCTTC
CASSPRQGSNYGYTF
>TRBD2|TRBJ2-5|.|TRBV9
TGTGCCAGCACCTTCGGCGGGAGGGCCCAAGAGACCCAGTACTTC
CASTFGGRAQETQYF
>.|TRBJ2-5|.|TRBV5-1
TGCGCCAGCCGATACGGTGGGGTTCTCCAAGAGACCCAGTACTTC
CASRYGGVLQETQYF
>.|TRBJ2-7|.|TRBV6-5
TGTGCCAGCAGTTACTCTCCAGACGAGCAGTACTTC
CASSYSPDEQYF
>.|TRBJ1-1|.|TRBV2
TGTGCCAGCAGTGAGGGTCTGAACACTGAAGCTTTCTTT
CASSEGLNTEAFF
>.|TRBJ2-1|.|TRBV11-3
TGTGCCAGCAGCTTTGAACTCAACGGCAACAATGAGCAGTTCTTC
CASSFELNGNNEQFF
>.|TRBJ2-1|.|TRBV7-2
TGTGCCAGCAGCTTTCAACAGACCAACTACAATGAGCAGTTCTTC
CASSFQQTNYNEQFF
>.|TRBJ2-2|.|TRBV5-1
TGCGCCAGCAGCTTGCTGGCAGGGAGTAACACCGGGGAGCTGTTTTTT
CASSLLAGSNTGELFF
>.|TRBJ1-2|.|TRBV28
TGTGCCAGCAGGGGGGGAGGGAACTATGGCTACACCTTC
CASRGGGNYGYTF
>.|TRBJ1-1|.|TRBV28
TGTGCCAGCAGTACCTCCGTAGCTTTCTTT
CASSTSVAFF
>TRBD1|TRBJ2-2|few|TRBV2
TGTGCCAGCGGACAGGGAATGACCGGGGAGCTGTTTTTT
CASGQGMTGELFF
>TRBD1|TRBJ2-4|.|TRBV5-1
TGCGCCAGCAGCTTGGCCCTGACAGGGGGCGGAAACATTCAGTACTTC
CASSLALTGGGNIQYF
>.|TRBJ2-7|.|TRBV10-3
TGTGCCATCAGTGGGACCCGGATATCCGAGCAGTACTTC
CAISGTRISEQYF
>TRBD2|TRBJ2-7|.|TRBV28
TGTGCCAGCCAGGGACTAGCGCGGGAGCAGTACTTC
CASQGLAREQYF
>TRBD2|TRBJ2-1|.|TRBV6-1
TGTGCCGCCAGCGGGGGTCGCGGCTCCTACAATGAGCAGTTCTTC
CAASGGRGSYNEQFF
>.|TRBJ2-7|.|TRBV13
TGTGCCAGCAGCTTAGAGGGGGGAGAGGGCGAGCAGTACTTC
CASSLEGGEGEQYF
>.|TRBJ2-1|.|TRBV9
TGTGCCAGCAGCGTAGCCAGTAGGGGTGAGCAGTTCTTC
CASSVASRGEQFF
>.|TRBJ1-4|.|TRBV30
TGTGCCTGGGGTGCAACTAATGAAAAACTGTTTTTT
CAWGATNEKLFF
>.|TRBJ1-2|.|TRBV2
TGTGCCAGCAGTGAACACACGCAAAGGGCCGGTACCTTC
CASSEHTQRAGTF
>.|TRBJ2-3|.|TRBV6-6
TGTGCCAGCAGTTACGGGGACCTCGCAGATACGCAGTATTTT
CASSYGDLADTQYF
>.|TRBJ2-7|.|TRBV28
TGTGCCAGCAGTACCACCACTTGGGGCAACTACGAGCAGTACTTC
CASSTTTWGNYEQYF
>.|TRBJ1-1|.|TRBV5-6
TGTGCCAGTTTTTTAACAGGGTCCGCCATGAACACTGAAGCTTTCTTT
CASFLTGSAMNTEAFF
>.|TRBJ1-2|.|TRBV19
TGTGCCAGTAGTATAATCACAGGGAGTGGCTACACCTTC
CASSIITGSGYTF
>.|TRBJ1-5|once|TRBV28
TGTGCCAGCACCCCAGGGGCTCTCCGGGGGCCCCAGCATTTT
CASTPGALRGPQHF
>TRBD2|TRBJ2-1|.|TRBV6-5
TGTGCCAGCAGTTGGACACTAGCGGGAATAAACAATGAGCAGTTCTTC
CASSWTLAGINNEQFF
>.|TRBJ2-4|.|TRBV20-1
TGCAGTGCCCCAACTAGGGGCATTCAGTACTTC
CSAPTRGIQYF
>TRBD1|TRBJ1-5|.|TRBV5-1
TGCGCCAGCAGCTTGGGGAGTGGACAGGGAAATCAGCCCCAGCATTTT
CASSLGSGQGNQPQHF
>.|TRBJ2-5|.|TRBV6-5
TGTGCCAGCACCAGGAGGGAGACCCAGTACTTC
CASTRRETQYF
>.|TRBJ1-5|.|TRBV5-6
TGTGCCAGCAGTAAGGGGTTCCTAAGCAATCAGCCCCAGCATTTT
CASSKGFLSNQPQHF
>.|TRBJ2-3|.|TRBV5-1
TGCGCCAGCAGCCGGAGGGGCACAGATACGCAGTATTTT
CASSRRGTDTQYF